This T cell receptor (beta chain) was sequenced during a study of blood T cell repertoires in COVID-19. Looking at the study overall: Samples representing acute and convalescent COVID-19 were sourced from the United States, Italy and Spain. PBMCs, B-cell-depleted T cells, or T cells provided the cDNA or gDNA that made up the material.

In germline, CDR1 is SGHTA, CDR2 FQGNSA. With 9 bases clipped from V and 2 bases from J, the junction kept 10 bases outside the gene matches. The length of the CDR3 is 15 residues. The Seattle patients, enrolled during active infection, were followed longitudinally. The authors' processing: Amplification of reference gene primers was used by the study to estimate nucleated cell counts. The repertoire was sequenced with immunoSEQ multiplex PCR; TCRdb's copy has only in-frame clones and lacks some. From that table come the V and J calls and clone size; the DNA was used to work out D and trimming. This table has tens of thousands of clones, 70% to 90% appearing once.

V is TRBV7-2 and J is TRBJ2-3; TRBD2 agrees at 8 bases. This clonotype was obtained from a woman older than 75 with COVID-19, enrolled during active disease. Material: peripheral blood. The CDR3 region is CASRGGGPFTDTQYF. CDR3 in DNA: TGTGCCAGTCGTGGCGGGGGGCCTTTCACAGATACGCAGTATTTT.